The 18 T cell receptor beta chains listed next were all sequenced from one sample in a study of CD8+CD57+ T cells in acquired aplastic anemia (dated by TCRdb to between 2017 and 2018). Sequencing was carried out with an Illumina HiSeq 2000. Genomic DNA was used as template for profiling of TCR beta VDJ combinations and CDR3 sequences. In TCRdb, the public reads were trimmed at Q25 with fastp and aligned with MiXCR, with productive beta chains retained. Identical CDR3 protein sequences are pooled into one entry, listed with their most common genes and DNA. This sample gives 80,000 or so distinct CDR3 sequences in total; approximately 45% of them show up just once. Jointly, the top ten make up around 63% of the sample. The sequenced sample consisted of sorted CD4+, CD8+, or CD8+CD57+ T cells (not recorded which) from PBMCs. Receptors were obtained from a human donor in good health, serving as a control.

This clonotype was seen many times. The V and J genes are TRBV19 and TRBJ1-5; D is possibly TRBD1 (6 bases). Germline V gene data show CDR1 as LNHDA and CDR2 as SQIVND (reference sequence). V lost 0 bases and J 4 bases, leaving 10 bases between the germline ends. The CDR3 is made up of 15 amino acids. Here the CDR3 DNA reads TGTGCCAGTAGTATAGATGGGGGGACAAATCAGCCCCAGCATTTT. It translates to CASSIDGGTNQPQHF. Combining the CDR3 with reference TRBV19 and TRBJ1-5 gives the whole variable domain DGGITQSPKYLFRKEGQNVTLSCEQNLNHDAMYWYRQDPGQGLRLIYYSQIVNDFQKGDIAEGYSVSREKKESFPLTVTSAQKNPTAFYLCASSIDGGTNQPQHFGDGTRLSIL.

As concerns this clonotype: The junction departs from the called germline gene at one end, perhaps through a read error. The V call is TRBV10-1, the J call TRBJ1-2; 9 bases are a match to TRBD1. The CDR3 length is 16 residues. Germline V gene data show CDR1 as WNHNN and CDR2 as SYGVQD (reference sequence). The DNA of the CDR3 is TGTGCCATCGCGACAGGGGGTGGAGACCCTAGTAGTGGCTACACCTTC. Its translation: CAIATGGGDPSSGYTF.

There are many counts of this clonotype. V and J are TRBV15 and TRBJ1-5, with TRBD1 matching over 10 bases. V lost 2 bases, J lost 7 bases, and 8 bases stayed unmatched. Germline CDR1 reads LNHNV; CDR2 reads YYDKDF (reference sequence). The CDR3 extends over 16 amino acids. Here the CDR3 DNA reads TGTGCCACCAGCAGAACTGACAGGGGGCTGCGGCAGCCCCAGCATTTT. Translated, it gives CATSRTDRGLRQPQHF.

CDR3 coding DNA: TGTGCCAGCAGCTTGGGGTGGTCGGGGGCCAATTACGAGCAGTACTTC. Its translation is CASSLGWSGANYEQYF. The chain carries TRBV5-4 and TRBJ2-7, with D perhaps given as TRBD1 or TRBD2 (6 bases each). This CDR3 is built from 16 residues. The V and J ends lost 0 bases and 4 bases respectively, with 17 bases between them. CDR1 and CDR2 from the germline V gene are SGHNT and YYREEE (reference sequence). Full variable domain (rest looked up from reference TRBV5-4 and TRBJ2-7): ETGVTQSPTHLIKTRGQQVTLRCSSQSGHNTVSWYQQALGQGPQFIFQYYREEENGRGNFPPRFSGLQFPNYSSELNVNALELDDSALYLCASSLGWSGANYEQYFGPGTRLTVT.

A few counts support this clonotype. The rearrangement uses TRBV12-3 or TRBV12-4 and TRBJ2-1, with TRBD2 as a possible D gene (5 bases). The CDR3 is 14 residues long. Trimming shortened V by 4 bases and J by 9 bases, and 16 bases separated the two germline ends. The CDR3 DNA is TGTGCCAGCAGTTGGCAGCGGACTTCGGTTGAGCAGTTCTTC. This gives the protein CASSWQRTSVEQFF.

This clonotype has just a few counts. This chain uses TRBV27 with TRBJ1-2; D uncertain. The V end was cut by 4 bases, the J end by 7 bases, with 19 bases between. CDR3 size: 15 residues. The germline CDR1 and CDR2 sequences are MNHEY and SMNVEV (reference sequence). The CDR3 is CASSSLGSVTGGYTF. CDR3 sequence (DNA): TGTGCCAGCAGTTCCCTCGGGTCTGTGACGGGTGGCTACACCTTC.

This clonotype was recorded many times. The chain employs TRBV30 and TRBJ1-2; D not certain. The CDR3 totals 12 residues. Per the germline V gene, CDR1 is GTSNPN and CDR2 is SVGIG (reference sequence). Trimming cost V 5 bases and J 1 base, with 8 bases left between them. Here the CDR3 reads CAWGLGNYGYTF. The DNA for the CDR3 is TGTGCCTGGGGGTTGGGTAACTATGGCTACACCTTC.

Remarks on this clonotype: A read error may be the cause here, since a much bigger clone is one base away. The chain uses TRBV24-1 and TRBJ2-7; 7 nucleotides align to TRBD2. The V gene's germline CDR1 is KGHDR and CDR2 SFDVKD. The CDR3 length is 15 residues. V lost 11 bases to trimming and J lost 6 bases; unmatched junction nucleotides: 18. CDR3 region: CASSGTNGRLGEQYF. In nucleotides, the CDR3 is TGTGCCAGCAGCGGAACTAACGGGAGGTTAGGCGAGCAGTACTTC.

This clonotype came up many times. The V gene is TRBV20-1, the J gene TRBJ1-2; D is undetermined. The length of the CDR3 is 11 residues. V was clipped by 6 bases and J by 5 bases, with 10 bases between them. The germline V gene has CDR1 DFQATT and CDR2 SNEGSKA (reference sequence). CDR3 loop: CSAPTGYGYTF. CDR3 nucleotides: TGCAGTGCACCGACTGGTTATGGCTACACCTTC.

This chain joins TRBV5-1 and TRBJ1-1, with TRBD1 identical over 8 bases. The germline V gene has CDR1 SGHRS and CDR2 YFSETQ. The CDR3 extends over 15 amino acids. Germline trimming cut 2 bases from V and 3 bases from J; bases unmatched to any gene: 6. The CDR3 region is CASSFGPGQDTEAFF. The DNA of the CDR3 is TGCGCCAGCAGCTTCGGTCCGGGACAGGACACTGAAGCTTTCTTT. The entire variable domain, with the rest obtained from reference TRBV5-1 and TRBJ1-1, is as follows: KAGVTQTPRYLIKTRGQQVTLSCSPISGHRSVSWYQQTPGQGLQFLFEYFSETQRNKGNFPGRFSGRQFSNSRSEMNVSTLELGDSALYLCASSFGPGQDTEAFFGQGTRLTVV.

The DNA of the CDR3 is TGTGCCACCAGCAGAGACTTCTTCAGGGTGGCAGATACGCAGTATTTT. It codes for CATSRDFFRVADTQYF. The genes are TRBV15 and TRBJ2-3; tentative D call: TRBD1 (5 bases). The CDR3 spans 16 residues. Germline CDR1 and CDR2: LNHNV and YYDKDF (reference sequence). V was pared by 0 bases and J by 4 bases, with 14 bases between.

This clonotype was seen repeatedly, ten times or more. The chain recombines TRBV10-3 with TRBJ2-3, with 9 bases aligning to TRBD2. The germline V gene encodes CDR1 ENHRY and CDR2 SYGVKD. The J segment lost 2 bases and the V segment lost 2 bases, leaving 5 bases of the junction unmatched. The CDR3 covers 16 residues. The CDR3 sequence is CAISETAGGPTDTQYF. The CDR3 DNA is TGTGCCATCAGTGAGACAGCGGGGGGCCCCACAGATACGCAGTATTTT.

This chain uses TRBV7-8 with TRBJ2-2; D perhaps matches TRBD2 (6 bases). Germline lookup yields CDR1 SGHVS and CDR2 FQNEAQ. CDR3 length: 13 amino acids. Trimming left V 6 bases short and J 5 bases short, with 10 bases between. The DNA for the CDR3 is TGTGCCAGCAGACCGGGAGTTACCGGGGAGCTGTTTTTT. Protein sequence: CASRPGVTGELFF. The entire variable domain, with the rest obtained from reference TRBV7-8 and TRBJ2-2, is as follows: GAGVSQSPRYKVAKRGQDVALRCDPISGHVSLFWYQQALGQGPEFLTYFQNEAQLDKSGLPSDRFFAERPEGSVSTLKIQRTQQEDSAVYLCASRPGVTGELFFGEGSRLTVL.

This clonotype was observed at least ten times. CDR3 in DNA: TGTGCCAGCCACGGGGATACTAATGAAAAACTGTTTTTT. Protein sequence: CASHGDTNEKLFF. The rearrangement links TRBV19 to TRBJ1-4; D not resolved. The ends were cut back, 9 bases at V and 2 bases at J, with 10 bases in the middle. This CDR3 comprises 13 residues. Germline values: CDR1 LNHDA, CDR2 SQIVND (reference sequence). Variable domain in full (rest from reference TRBV19 and TRBJ1-4): DGGITQSPKYLFRKEGQNVTLSCEQNLNHDAMYWYRQDPGQGLRLIYYSQIVNDFQKGDIAEGYSVSREKKESFPLTVTSAQKNPTAFYLCASHGDTNEKLFFGSGTQLSVL.

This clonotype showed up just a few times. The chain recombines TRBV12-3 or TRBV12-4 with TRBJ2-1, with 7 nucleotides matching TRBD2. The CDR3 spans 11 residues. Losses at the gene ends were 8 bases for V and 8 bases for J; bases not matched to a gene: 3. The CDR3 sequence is CASQGGYEQFF. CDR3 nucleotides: TGTGCCAGCCAGGGAGGGTATGAGCAGTTCTTC.

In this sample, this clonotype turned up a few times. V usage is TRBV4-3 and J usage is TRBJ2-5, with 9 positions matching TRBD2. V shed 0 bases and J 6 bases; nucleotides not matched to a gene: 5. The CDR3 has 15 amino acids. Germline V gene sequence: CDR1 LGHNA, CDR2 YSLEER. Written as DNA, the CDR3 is TGCGCCAGCAGCCAAGATAGCGGGGGTCCCCAGACCCAGTACTTC. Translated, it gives CASSQDSGGPQTQYF.

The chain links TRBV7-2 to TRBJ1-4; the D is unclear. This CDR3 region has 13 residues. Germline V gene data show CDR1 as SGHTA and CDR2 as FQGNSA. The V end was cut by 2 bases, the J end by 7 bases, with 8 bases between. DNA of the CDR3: TGTGCCAGCAGCTTAACGGGCACTGAAAAACTGTTTTTT. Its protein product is CASSLTGTEKLFF.

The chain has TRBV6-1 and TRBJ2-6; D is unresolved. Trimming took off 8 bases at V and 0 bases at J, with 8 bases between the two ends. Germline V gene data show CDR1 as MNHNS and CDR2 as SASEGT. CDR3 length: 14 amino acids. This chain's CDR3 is CASPGNSGANVLTF. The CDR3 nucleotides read TGTGCCAGCCCTGGAAACTCTGGGGCCAACGTCCTGACTTTC.